One sample yielded the 22 T cell receptor beta chains listed below, sequenced in a study of T cell changes during pregnancy in multiple sclerosis. The data were produced by immunoSEQ multiplex PCR, yet TCRdb's version contains in-frame clones alone and is incomplete. This sample has 55,000 to 65,000 clones; about nine tenths occur once, and the top ten carry 0.89%. The sample in question was peripheral blood, obtained in the first trimester of pregnancy. The receptors were sampled from a female donor in good health, enrolled as a control in a pregnancy study.

This clone has a single count. This chain connects TRBV5-6 to TRBJ2-1; D is ambiguous. Trimming removed 3 bases at V and 7 bases at J, with 5 bases between. The CDR3 is 11 amino acids. The germline CDR1 and CDR2 sequences are SGHDT and YYEEEE. CDR3 in DNA: TGTGCCAGCAGCTCCAGGAATGAGCAGTTCTTC. Its protein product is CASSSRNEQFF.

The rearrangement joins TRBV18 to TRBJ2-1; tentative D call: TRBD2 (6 bases). This CDR3 is 15 amino acids long. Germline V CDR1 and CDR2: KGHSH, LQKENI. The V gene lost 3 bases and the J gene lost 0 bases, with 9 bases spanning the gap. DNA of the CDR3: TGTGCCAGCTCACCTTCGCGGGACTCCTACAATGAGCAGTTCTTC. It specifies CASSPSRDSYNEQFF.

The chain links TRBV18 to TRBJ2-7; 12 bases are a match to TRBD1. V shed 5 bases and J 3 bases; nucleotides not matched to a gene: 5. The CDR3 has 15 amino acids. The V gene's germline CDR1 is KGHSH and CDR2 LQKENI. This CDR3 reads CASSNGTGGFYEQYF. The CDR3 nucleotides are TGTGCCAGCTCAAACGGGACAGGGGGCTTCTACGAGCAGTACTTC.

This clone was seen just once. The CDR3 DNA reads as TGTGCCAGCAGCTTAGGAGGGCGGTTAGCCACAGATACGCAGTATTTT. Amino acids: CASSLGGRLATDTQYF. The chain uses TRBV7-2 and TRBJ2-3; a weak D match, TRBD2 (5 bases). Trimming took 1 base from V and 2 from J, leaving 13 bases between them. This CDR3 region has 16 residues. The germline CDR1 and CDR2 sequences are SGHTA and FQGNSA.

The chain uses TRBV19 and TRBJ2-7, with D tentatively TRBD2 (6 bases). The CDR3 covers 17 residues. Trimming pared 0 bases from V and 1 base from J, leaving 16 bases between. Germline V CDR1 and CDR2: LNHDA, SQIVND (reference sequence). The CDR3 DNA follows: TGTGCCAGTAGTATAGATGGGGGGATAGGAACGTCCTACGAGCAGTACTTC. Amino acids: CASSIDGGIGTSYEQYF.

The rearrangement links TRBV19 to TRBJ2-7, with TRBD1 identical over 7 bases. This CDR3 is built from 13 residues. Unmatched junction bases numbered 8, after V lost 9 bases and J lost 3 bases. Germline V gives CDR1 LNHDA, CDR2 SQIVND (reference sequence). The CDR3 loop is CASGLRTGYEQYF. As DNA, the CDR3 is TGTGCCAGCGGTCTTAGGACAGGCTACGAGCAGTACTTC.

Concerning this clone: The sample carries other DNA sequences with the same CDR3. The chain employs TRBV30 and TRBJ1-2, with TRBD1 identical over 7 bases. Germline V CDR1 and CDR2: GTSNPN, SVGIG (reference sequence). There are 13 residues in the CDR3. J was trimmed by 5 bases and V by 0 bases; bases with no gene match: 3. CDR3 DNA sequence: TGTGCCTGGAGTGTACAGGGGTCGTATGGCTACACCTTC. Translation: CAWSVQGSYGYTF.

In DNA form, the CDR3 reads TGTGCCAGCAGCCCAGGGATTAGCAATCAGCCCCAGCATTTT. Its protein is CASSPGISNQPQHF. This chain joins TRBV7-2 and TRBJ1-5, with TRBD1 as a possible D gene (5 bases). This CDR3 comprises 14 residues. The germline V gene has CDR1 SGHTA and CDR2 FQGNSA. Trimming pared 5 bases from V and 0 bases from J, leaving 8 bases between.

This chain links TRBV6-5 with TRBJ1-1, with TRBD1 identical over 7 bases. J gave up 0 bases and V 2 bases, and 3 bases lay outside the gene matches. Germline loops: CDR1 MNHEY, CDR2 SVGAGI. This CDR3 spans 15 amino acids. The CDR3: CASSYRDRLNTEAFF. The CDR3 region has the DNA TGTGCCAGCAGTTACCGGGACAGACTGAACACTGAAGCTTTCTTT.

V usage is TRBV7-9 and J usage is TRBJ2-7, with D perhaps matching TRBD2 (5 bases). The CDR3 is made up of 13 amino acids. The germline V gene has CDR1 SEHNR and CDR2 FQNEAQ (reference sequence). Trimming removed 3 bases from V and 9 bases from J, with 15 bases in between. The CDR3 nucleotides read TGTGCCAGCAGCTTGCTTCTAGCCGGTGGGCAGTACTTC. This encodes CASSLLLAGGQYF. The full variable domain, rest sourced from reference TRBV7-9 and TRBJ2-7, is DTGVSQNPRHKITKRGQNVTFRCDPISEHNRLYWYRQTLGQGPEFLTYFQNEAQLEKSRLLSDRFSAERPKGSFSTLEIQRTEQGDSAMYLCASSLLLAGGQYFGPGTRLTVT.

The V and J genes are TRBV2 and TRBJ1-1, with a possible D match to TRBD1 (5 bases). Germline loops: CDR1 SNHLY, CDR2 FYNNEI. The CDR3 contains 16 residues. V was trimmed by 3 bases and J by 0 bases, leaving 14 bases between them. The CDR3 nucleotides read TGTGCCAGCAGTGACGGGGGGAGACAGTTGAACACTGAAGCTTTCTTT. Translated, it gives CASSDGGRQLNTEAFF.

The rearrangement uses TRBV5-6 and TRBJ2-1, with TRBD1 matching over 7 bases. The germline V gene encodes CDR1 SGHDT and CDR2 YYEEEE. The V segment lost 0 bases and the J segment 2 bases; nucleotides outside the gene matches: 8. The CDR3 is made up of 17 amino acids. CDR3 residues: CASSLAARQGTYNEQFF. The CDR3 region has the DNA TGTGCCAGCAGCTTGGCCGCGAGACAGGGAACCTACAATGAGCAGTTCTTC.

This chain links TRBV30 with TRBJ2-7, with D unresolved. Germline CDR1 and CDR2: GTSNPN and SVGIG (reference sequence). This CDR3 is built from 14 residues. Trimming left V 3 bases short and J 6 bases short, with 18 bases between. The CDR3 nucleotides are TGTGCCTGGAGCCGGCGGCAGTCTACGGGCGAGCAGTACTTC. Translated, it gives CAWSRRQSTGEQYF.

The chain employs TRBV30 and TRBJ2-3; the D gene is possibly TRBD2 (5 bases). In germline, CDR1 is GTSNPN, CDR2 SVGIG (reference sequence). The CDR3 spans 16 residues. Trimming pared 0 bases from V and 1 base from J, leaving 14 bases between. The CDR3 region is CAWSVPHRGGTDTQYF. CDR3 DNA: TGTGCCTGGAGTGTACCGCATCGGGGAGGCACAGATACGCAGTATTTT.

The CDR3 DNA is TGTGCCTGGAGTGTACCCGGGGGGGACTATGGCTACACCTTC. Its translation is CAWSVPGGDYGYTF. The chain employs TRBV30 and TRBJ1-2; the D gene is possibly TRBD1 (5 bases). Per the germline V gene, CDR1 is GTSNPN and CDR2 is SVGIG (reference sequence). V was clipped by 0 bases and J by 3 bases, with 11 bases between them. This CDR3 region has 14 residues.

The chain couples TRBV19 to TRBJ2-5; 9 positions match TRBD1. Unmatched junction bases numbered 6, after V lost 3 bases and J lost 7 bases. From germline, CDR1 is LNHDA and CDR2 SQIVND (reference sequence). This CDR3 spans 14 amino acids. The chain's CDR3 is CASSISTGGATQYF. The CDR3 DNA reads TGTGCCAGTAGTATTTCGACAGGGGGGGCGACCCAGTACTTC.

Details on this clone: Germline is not matched at one junction end, which may reflect a read error. This rearrangement joins TRBV6-1 to TRBJ2-7; D perhaps matches TRBD1 (7 bases). CDR1 and CDR2 from the germline V gene are MNHNS and SASEGT. CDR3 length: 16 amino acids. CDR3 in amino acids: CASREARDSLSSEQYF. DNA for the CDR3: TGTGCCAGCAGAGAAGCGCGGGACAGTTTATCCAGCGAGCAGTACTTC.

This chain links TRBV4-3 with TRBJ2-7; 9 bases agree with TRBD2. V lost 0 bases, J lost 3 bases, and 6 bases stayed unmatched. Germline V gene lookup returns CDR1 LGHNA and CDR2 YSLEER. The CDR3 is 16 amino acids. The CDR3 region has the DNA TGCGCCAGCAGCCAAGAAATGGGTAGCGGGGGCTACGAGCAGTACTTC. Its translation: CASSQEMGSGGYEQYF.

The genes are TRBV27 and TRBJ2-7, with D perhaps matching TRBD1 (6 bases). The germline V and J ends were trimmed by 3 bases and 0 bases, with 12 bases remaining between them. The CDR3 totals 15 residues. Looked up from germline, CDR1 is MNHEY and CDR2 is SMNVEV (reference sequence). In nucleotides, the CDR3 is TGTGCCAGCAGTTTCACCGGGACACCCTCCTACGAGCAGTACTTC. Amino acid sequence: CASSFTGTPSYEQYF.

V and J are TRBV5-6 and TRBJ1-5, with D possibly TRBD1 on 6 matching bases. The CDR3 sequence is 15 residues long. Germline CDR1 reads SGHDT; CDR2 reads YYEEEE. V gave up 3 bases and J gave up 4 bases, with 14 bases separating them. The CDR3 loop is CASSSHGQPNQPQHF. Written as DNA, the CDR3 is TGTGCCAGCAGCTCGCACGGACAGCCAAATCAGCCCCAGCATTTT.

This clone has only a few counts. The gene calls are TRBV4-1 and TRBJ2-3; possibly TRBD1 for D (6 bases). V was trimmed by 0 bases and J by 1 base, leaving 14 bases between them. The CDR3 is made up of 17 amino acids. CDR1 is MGHRA, CDR2 YSYEKL, per germline. In DNA form, the CDR3 reads TGCGCCAGCAGCCAAGATGGTACAGGGTGGGGCACAGATACGCAGTATTTT. Protein product: CASSQDGTGWGTDTQYF.

V gene TRBV5-4 combines with J gene TRBJ2-1, with 8 bases identical to TRBD2. V lost 4 bases and J lost 8; bases outside the gene matches: 17. CDR1 is SGHNT, CDR2 YYREEE, per germline (reference sequence). The CDR3 covers 17 residues. CDR3 loop: CASSPGLARSAFDEQFF. CDR3 nucleotides: TGTGCCAGCAGCCCAGGACTAGCCCGTTCCGCTTTCGATGAGCAGTTCTTC. The full variable domain, completed using reference TRBV5-4 and TRBJ2-1, is ETGVTQSPTHLIKTRGQQVTLRCSSQSGHNTVSWYQQALGQGPQFIFQYYREEENGRGNFPPRFSGLQFPNYSSELNVNALELDDSALYLCASSPGLARSAFDEQFFGPGTRLTVL.